These 23 T cell receptor beta chains were all obtained from the same sample, sequenced in a study of T cells in Graves' hyperthyroidism and ophthalmopathy. From RNA transcripts, TCR beta CDR3 regions were amplified. A set of HTBI primers served as the primers for a first-round RT-PCR of the TCR CDR3. TCRdb used MiXCR to reprocess the multiplex PCR reads, holding one entry per CDR3 protein. Of nearly 600,000 distinct CDR3 sequences listed, around 13% are singletons. Sequences were obtained from blood. Receptor source: a young woman with Graves' hyperthyroidism that later progressed to Graves' ophthalmopathy.

This clonotype has more than one count but fewer than ten. The V call is TRBV4-2, the J call TRBJ2-3; D gene ambiguous. V shed 0 bases and J shed 0 bases, with 4 bases lying between them. Germline loops: CDR1 LGHNA, CDR2 YNFKEQ. CDR3 length equals 14 residues. The chain's CDR3 is CASSQDLSTDTQYF. The CDR3 DNA follows: TGTGCCAGCAGCCAAGATCTGAGCACAGATACGCAGTATTTT.

This chain connects TRBV12-5 to TRBJ1-1; tentatively, D is TRBD1 (6 bases). Germline lookup yields CDR1 LGHNT and CDR2 FRNRAP. Trimming pared 3 bases from V and 4 bases from J, leaving 12 bases between. The CDR3 runs 14 residues. The CDR3 spells CASGLGGVVTEAFF. CDR3 in DNA: TGTGCTAGTGGTTTAGGGGGTGTAGTCACTGAAGCTTTCTTT.

This clonotype was counted ten times or more. This rearrangement joins TRBV2 to TRBJ2-2; D is possibly TRBD2 (6 bases). Trimming took off 1 base at V and 8 bases at J, with 20 bases between the two ends. CDR3 length equals 17 residues. Germline CDR1 and CDR2: SNHLY and FYNNEI. CDR3 bases: TGTGCCAGCAGTGAAGGGGGCGACGGGAGCCTGTCTGGGGAGCTGTTTTTT. This sequence encodes CASSEGGDGSLSGELFF. The full variable domain, its missing parts supplied by reference TRBV2 and TRBJ2-2, is EPEVTQTPSHQVTQMGQEVILRCVPISNHLYFYWYRQILGQKVEFLVSFYNNEISEKSEIFDDQFSVERPDGSNFTLKIRSTKLEDSAMYFCASSEGGDGSLSGELFFGEGSRLTVL.

The chain carries TRBV11-3 and TRBJ1-2; 7 bases are shared with TRBD1. The junction had 7 bases not matched to a gene; V was cut back by 1 base and J by 8 bases. Germline V gene sequence: CDR1 SGHNT, CDR2 YENEEA. The CDR3 runs 14 residues. The CDR3 protein is CASSLAPDRFGYTF. The CDR3 coding sequence is TGTGCCAGCAGCTTAGCTCCGGACAGGTTCGGCTACACCTTC.

V usage is TRBV9 and J usage is TRBJ2-7; 8 positions match TRBD2. V was clipped by 0 bases and J by 2 bases; unmatched bases: 10. There are 17 residues in the CDR3. CDR1 SGDLS and CDR2 YYNGEE come from the germline V gene. CDR3 nucleotide sequence: TGTGCCAGCAGCGTAGGAGCGGGAGAATTAGGAGCCTACGAGCAGTACTTC. Its protein product is CASSVGAGELGAYEQYF.

This clonotype was observed at least ten times. The chain uses TRBV5-5 and TRBJ1-1; D possibly corresponds to TRBD1 (6 bases). Between the trimmed V and J ends, which lost 3 bases and 8 bases, there was a span of 14 bases. Germline V gene data show CDR1 as SGHKS and CDR2 as YYEKEE (reference sequence). The CDR3 is made up of 13 amino acids. This CDR3 is CASSWGPGREAFF. The DNA of the CDR3 is TGTGCCAGCAGCTGGGGGCCGGGGCGGGAAGCTTTCTTT.

The genes are TRBV20-1 and TRBJ2-1; a possible D gene is TRBD1 (5 bases). Germline CDR1 reads DFQATT; CDR2 reads SNEGSKA (reference sequence). CDR3 length: 9 amino acids. CDR3 DNA sequence: TGCAGCCCACCAGGGGAGCAGTTCTTC. Residues: CSPPGEQFF.

The rearrangement links TRBV4-1 to TRBJ2-1; maybe TRBD2 (5 bases). Between the trimmed V and J ends, which lost 1 base and 4 bases, there was a span of 11 bases. The CDR3 loop spans 15 amino acids. The germline CDR1 and CDR2 sequences are MGHRA and YSYEKL. CDR3 coding DNA: TGCGCCAGCAGCCAAGCGGGATCCCCTTACAATGAGCAGTTCTTC. Amino acid sequence: CASSQAGSPYNEQFF.

This clonotype was counted many times. V gene TRBV30 combines with J gene TRBJ2-7, with 15 bases lining up with TRBD2. The CDR3 consists of 16 residues. V was clipped by 1 base and J by 6 bases; unmatched bases: 7. The germline gives CDR1 GTSNPN, CDR2 SVGIG (reference sequence). CDR3 bases: TGTGCCTGGAGTGGGACTAGCGGGAGGGCCAAAGGCGAGCAGTACTTC. It translates to CAWSGTSGRAKGEQYF.

This clonotype was found many times. CDR3 bases: TGTGCCAGCAGCCAAGGTGAGGAGGGCCTGAGGCCCCAGCATTTT. Residues: CASSQGEEGLRPQHF. The V call is TRBV4-2, the J call TRBJ1-5; D gene ambiguous. This CDR3 is built from 15 residues. Germline V lookup: CDR1 LGHNA, CDR2 YNFKEQ. Trimming left V 1 base short and J 9 bases short, with 16 bases between.

The chain recombines TRBV3-1 with TRBJ1-1; D is ambiguous. CDR3 length: 14 residues. Germline lookup yields CDR1 LGHDT and CDR2 YNNKEL (reference sequence). Trimming took off 0 bases at V and 6 bases at J, with 11 bases between the two ends. The DNA of the CDR3 is TGTGCCAGCAGCCAAGAATTGGCACAGTCTGAAGCTTTCTTT. It is translated as CASSQELAQSEAFF.

This clonotype was seen ten or more times. The rearrangement uses TRBV29-1 and TRBJ2-2; 8 positions agree with TRBD2. In germline, CDR1 is SQVTM, CDR2 ANQGSEA. The CDR3 covers 15 residues. The junction had 8 bases not matched to a gene; V was cut back by 7 bases and J by 1 base. CDR3: CSAGALAGNTGELFF. The CDR3 DNA reads TGCAGCGCGGGGGCCCTAGCGGGGAACACCGGGGAGCTGTTTTTT.

The table lists this clonotype with many counts. CDR3 bases: TGTGCCAGTAAGTCTAGCGGGAGTCGGGCAGATACGCAGTATTTT. Protein product: CASKSSGSRADTQYF. The V gene is TRBV7-9, the J gene TRBJ2-3, with 10 bases fitting TRBD2. The CDR3 totals 15 residues. The V gene end was trimmed by 9 bases and the J gene end by 4 bases; junction bases not matched to a gene: 10. From germline, CDR1 is SEHNR and CDR2 FQNEAQ (reference sequence).

This clonotype has more than one count but fewer than ten. The chain couples TRBV19 to TRBJ2-3; D is undetermined. Trimming removed 1 base from V and 4 bases from J, with 6 bases in between. The germline V gene encodes CDR1 LNHDA and CDR2 SQIVND (reference sequence). The CDR3 sequence is 13 residues long. CDR3: CASSIGGPDTQYF. The CDR3 coding sequence is TGTGCCAGTAGTATAGGAGGTCCAGATACGCAGTATTTT.

The V gene is TRBV7-9, the J gene TRBJ2-3; a weak D match, TRBD2 (6 bases). This CDR3 has 12 amino acids. Looked up from germline, CDR1 is SEHNR and CDR2 is FQNEAQ (reference sequence). The V and J ends lost 7 bases and 9 bases respectively, with 14 bases between them. CDR3 DNA sequence: TGTGCCAGCAAACCGGGAGCTCTAACGCAGTATTTT. Translating gives CASKPGALTQYF.

This clonotype was detected ten times or more. This chain joins TRBV12-3 or TRBV12-4 and TRBJ2-7; 8 bases are shared with TRBD1. The trim removed 5 bases at V and 2 bases at J, leaving 8 bases unmatched. The CDR3 covers 15 residues. The CDR3 DNA is TGTGCCAGCAGTCCCACAGGGGGGATGACCTACGAGCAGTACTTC. As protein: CASSPTGGMTYEQYF.

This clonotype was counted only a few times. V gene TRBV4-2 combines with J gene TRBJ2-6; D is unresolved. The length of the CDR3 is 16 residues. V lost 1 base to trimming and J lost 0 bases, with 7 bases between them. Germline-derived CDR1 and CDR2 are LGHNA and YNFKEQ. The CDR3 spells CASSQGGLSGANVLTF. CDR3 coding DNA: TGTGCCAGCAGCCAAGGAGGTCTCTCTGGGGCCAACGTCCTGACTTTC.

This clonotype was counted only a few times. The chain has TRBV5-4 and TRBJ1-2; no clear D gene. Trimming cost V 1 base and J 8 bases, with 12 bases left between them. The CDR3 has 13 residues. The germline V gene has CDR1 SGHNT and CDR2 YYREEE (reference sequence). CDR3 in amino acids: CASSLPSLSGYTF. CDR3 bases: TGTGCCAGCAGCTTGCCTTCCCTCTCAGGCTACACCTTC.

The table lists this clonotype with many counts. The J gene is TRBJ2-7, the V gene TRBV12-3 or TRBV12-4, with a possible D match to TRBD1 (6 bases). Trimming stripped 6 bases from V and 2 bases from J, with 14 bases between. The CDR3 totals 14 residues. CDR3 amino acids: CASRADRPPYEQYF. DNA of the CDR3: TGTGCCAGCAGGGCCGACAGGCCCCCCTACGAGCAGTACTTC.

This clonotype was counted between two and nine times. The chain links TRBV27 to TRBJ2-2, with D possibly matching TRBD2 (6 bases). Looked up from germline, CDR1 is MNHEY and CDR2 is SMNVEV (reference sequence). CDR3 length equals 13 residues. The V end was cut by 3 bases, the J end by 6 bases, with 8 bases between. The CDR3 sequence: CASSFRGSGELFF. CDR3 nucleotide sequence: TGTGCCAGCAGTTTCCGGGGGTCCGGGGAGCTGTTTTTT.

The V gene is TRBV5-6, the J gene TRBJ1-1; the D is unclear. The CDR3 has 13 residues. The V end was cut by 6 bases, the J end by 4 bases, with 13 bases between. CDR1 is SGHDT and CDR2 is YYEEEE in the germline V gene. The CDR3 region is CASNPVGATEAFF. The CDR3 DNA follows: TGTGCCAGCAACCCGGTTGGAGCCACTGAAGCTTTCTTT. The full variable domain, its missing parts supplied by reference TRBV5-6 and TRBJ1-1, is DAGVTQSPTHLIKTRGQQVTLRCSPKSGHDTVSWYQQALGQGPQFIFQYYEEEERQRGNFPDRFSGHQFPNYSSELNVNALLLGDSALYLCASNPVGATEAFFGQGTRLTVV.

The rearrangement joins TRBV10-3 to TRBJ2-1, with 11 positions matching TRBD2. The CDR3 covers 15 residues. CDR1 is ENHRY and CDR2 is SYGVKD in the germline V gene. V was pared by 8 bases and J by 8 bases, with 11 bases of the junction left unmatched. This CDR3 is CAIGGYSGRADEQFF. The CDR3 DNA is TGTGCCATCGGGGGTTATAGCGGGAGGGCCGATGAGCAGTTCTTC.

In its sample, this clonotype was seen many times. The J gene is TRBJ2-7, the V gene TRBV7-2; TRBD2 is a possible D gene (5 bases). V lost 4 bases to trimming and J lost 4 bases, with 17 bases between them. The CDR3 spans 15 residues. Germline lookup yields CDR1 SGHTA and CDR2 FQGNSA. The CDR3 reads CASSSRPGNGYEQYF. In DNA, the CDR3 is TGTGCCAGCAGCTCCCGACCGGGGAATGGTTACGAGCAGTACTTC.